Each of the 28 T cell receptor beta chains below was sequenced from the same sample in a study of identical twins. From the 5' RACE reads, TCRdb called clonotypes with MiXCR, one entry per CDR3 protein. The data show 400,000 or so distinct CDR3 sequences, roughly 9% seen once. The material sequenced was naive T cells sorted from blood. All receptors derive from a woman aged 50 to 65 in good health.

The CDR3 sequence: CASSPIRGQNTGELFF. In DNA, the CDR3 is TGTGCCAGCAGCCCTATCCGGGGACAGAACACCGGGGAGCTGTTTTTT. The V call is TRBV11-2, the J call TRBJ2-2; D might be TRBD1 (6 bases). The CDR3 has 16 amino acids. Germline values: CDR1 SGHAT, CDR2 FQNNGV. V lost 5 bases to trimming and J lost 1 base, with 14 bases between them.

This rearrangement joins TRBV15 to TRBJ1-4; no reliable D call. V lost 0 bases and J lost 6, with 8 bases in between. The CDR3 contains 14 residues. Germline V CDR1 and CDR2: LNHNV, YYDKDF (reference sequence). DNA for the CDR3: TGTGCCACCAGCAGAGAGGGCCGGCATGAAAAACTGTTTTTT. As protein: CATSREGRHEKLFF. The variable domain in full, with the rest retrieved from reference TRBV15 and TRBJ1-4, is DAMVIQNPRYQVTQFGKPVTLSCSQTLNHNVMYWYQQKSSQAPKLLFHYYDKDFNNEADTPDNFQSRRPNTSFCFLDIRSPGLGDTAMYLCATSREGRHEKLFFGSGTQLSVL.

This clonotype was counted many times. This chain uses TRBV29-1 with TRBJ1-1; a weak D match, TRBD1 (6 bases). The CDR3 contains 16 residues. The germline V gene encodes CDR1 SQVTM and CDR2 ANQGSEA. Trimming removed 4 bases from V and 2 bases from J, with 20 bases in between. CDR3 residues: CSVVNRVGLGNTEAFF. CDR3 nucleotides: TGCAGCGTTGTGAACAGGGTGGGTTTAGGAAACACTGAAGCTTTCTTT.

To note about this clonotype: This may be a read error: a much more frequent sequence differs by one nucleotide. The conserved final phenylalanine or tryptophan is absent from the CDR3, which likely points to a read error. V usage is TRBV10-3 and J usage is TRBJ2-5; no clear D. Per the germline V gene, CDR1 is ENHRY and CDR2 is SYGVKD. The V end was cut by 6 bases, the J end by 4 bases, with 6 bases between. The CDR3 is 11 residues long. CDR3 in amino acids: CAISGAETQYV. The DNA of the CDR3 is TGTGCCATCAGCGGTGCAGAGACCCAGTACGTC.

This clonotype was counted many times. The chain employs TRBV10-3 and TRBJ2-3; 11 bases fit TRBD2. The J segment lost 4 bases and the V segment lost 5 bases, leaving 5 bases of the junction unmatched. There are 15 residues in the CDR3. CDR1 and CDR2 (germline): ENHRY, SYGVKD. The CDR3 loop is CAISLTSGTADTQYF. CDR3 in DNA: TGTGCCATCAGTTTGACTAGCGGGACGGCAGATACGCAGTATTTT.

This clonotype was seen at least ten times. The chain links TRBV20-1 to TRBJ2-7; D remains ambiguous. V gave up 6 bases and J gave up 3 bases, with 15 bases separating them. Germline values: CDR1 DFQATT, CDR2 SNEGSKA (reference sequence). This CDR3 has 13 residues. The CDR3 DNA is TGCAGTGCCTCCTCGTCGGCCGGCTACGAGCAGTACGTC. Translated, it gives CSASSSAGYEQYV.

The chain links TRBV7-9 to TRBJ2-1; perhaps TRBD1 as D (6 bases). This CDR3 is 15 amino acids long. Germline V lookup: CDR1 SEHNR, CDR2 FQNEAQ (reference sequence). With 5 bases removed from V and 0 bases from J, the gap between germline ends came to 11 bases. CDR3 in DNA: TGTGCCAGCAGCCCGTCAGGGGTCTCCTACAATGAGCAGTTCTTC. This encodes CASSPSGVSYNEQFF. The full variable domain, completed using reference TRBV7-9 and TRBJ2-1, is DTGVSQNPRHKITKRGQNVTFRCDPISEHNRLYWYRQTLGQGPEFLTYFQNEAQLEKSRLLSDRFSAERPKGSFSTLEIQRTEQGDSAMYLCASSPSGVSYNEQFFGPGTRLTVL.

The sample holds a few counts of this clonotype. The chain joins TRBV20-1 to TRBJ1-5; 10 bases are a match to TRBD1. J gave up 3 bases and V 0 bases, and 5 bases lay outside the gene matches. CDR1 and CDR2 from the germline V gene are DFQATT and SNEGSKA (reference sequence). The CDR3 extends over 16 amino acids. CDR3 region: CSARDGGTGDNQPQHF. CDR3 in DNA: TGCAGTGCTAGAGATGGTGGGACAGGGGACAATCAGCCCCAGCATTTT.

This chain links TRBV20-1 with TRBJ2-3; D is possibly TRBD2 (6 bases). Trimming shortened V by 6 bases and J by 3 bases, and 13 bases separated the two germline ends. This CDR3 spans 13 amino acids. Germline CDR1 reads DFQATT; CDR2 reads SNEGSKA (reference sequence). The CDR3 DNA sequence: TGCAGTGCCACGGGAGATAGTACAGATACGCAGTATTTT. Protein product: CSATGDSTDTQYF.

The chain employs TRBV11-3 and TRBJ2-5; D may be TRBD1 (6 bases). The CDR3 runs 14 residues. Germline CDR1 reads SGHNT; CDR2 reads YENEEA. V was trimmed by 0 bases and J by 3 bases, leaving 8 bases between them. CDR3 in amino acids: CASSLDRQEETQYF. CDR3 coding DNA: TGTGCCAGCAGCTTAGATCGACAGGAAGAGACCCAGTACTTC.

This sequence joins TRBV7-9 and TRBJ2-1, with D perhaps matching TRBD1 (6 bases). The V end lost 1 base, the J end lost 5 bases, and 15 bases lay between the germline ends. The CDR3 totals 16 residues. The germline V gene encodes CDR1 SEHNR and CDR2 FQNEAQ (reference sequence). The CDR3 nucleotides read TGTGCCAGCAGCTTAGAATCCCTAGGGGGACACAATGAGCAGTTCTTC. Translation gives CASSLESLGGHNEQFF.

In this sample, this clonotype turned up many times. The chain couples TRBV6-5 to TRBJ2-7; a possible D gene is TRBD1 (5 bases). The V and J ends lost 0 bases and 7 bases respectively, with 7 bases between them. Germline V gene sequence: CDR1 MNHEY, CDR2 SVGAGI. The CDR3 length is 12 residues. CDR3 in amino acids: CASSYSRDEQYF. The DNA for the CDR3 is TGTGCCAGCAGTTACTCCAGGGATGAGCAGTACTTC.

In regard to this clonotype: A much larger clone differs by one base, so this may be a read error. The chain is built from TRBV24-1 and TRBJ2-2, with 11 bases fitting TRBD2. The CDR3 runs to 19 residues. The V gene's germline CDR1 is KGHDR and CDR2 SFDVKD. The CDR3 reads CATSDFYPGLAVNTGERFF. The CDR3 nucleotides read TGTGCCACCAGTGATTTTTATCCGGGACTAGCGGTGAACACCGGGGAGCGGTTTTTT.

This rearrangement joins TRBV27 to TRBJ1-4; the D gene is possibly TRBD1 (5 bases). The CDR3 is 13 amino acids. From germline, CDR1 is MNHEY and CDR2 SMNVEV (reference sequence). Trimming took off 4 bases at V and 8 bases at J, with 11 bases between the two ends. CDR3 in DNA: TGTGCCAGCAGTTCCTTTGGGGACGAAAAACTGTTTTTT. Translating gives CASSSFGDEKLFF. Full variable domain (outside the CDR3, taken from reference TRBV27 and TRBJ1-4): EAQVTQNPRYLITVTGKKLTVTCSQNMNHEYMSWYRQDPGLGLRQIYYSMNVEVTDKGDVPEGYKVSRKEKRNFPLILESPSPNQTSLYFCASSSFGDEKLFFGSGTQLSVL.

This clonotype was observed a few times. The J gene is TRBJ2-1, the V gene TRBV19, with 9 positions matching TRBD1. V lost 6 bases to trimming and J lost 7 bases; unmatched junction nucleotides: 7. Germline-derived CDR1 and CDR2 are LNHDA and SQIVND (reference sequence). The CDR3 has 14 amino acids. CDR3 coding DNA: TGTGCCAGTAGCGGACAGGGGCTCCAAAATGAGCAGTTCTTC. It is translated as CASSGQGLQNEQFF.

The chain has TRBV12-3 or TRBV12-4 and TRBJ2-1, with a tentative D call TRBD1 (6 bases). V was trimmed by 6 bases and J by 11 bases, leaving 14 bases between them. This CDR3 contains 12 residues. The DNA for the CDR3 is TGTGCCAGCAGCAGGACCCAGGGGAAGCAGTTCTTC. Residues: CASSRTQGKQFF.

This clonotype has more than one count but fewer than ten. The chain couples TRBV5-1 to TRBJ2-4, with D perhaps being TRBD1 or TRBD2 (5 bases each). Trimming took off 4 bases at V and 0 bases at J, with 14 bases between the two ends. Germline CDR1 is SGHRS and CDR2 is YFSETQ. The CDR3 spans 16 residues. The CDR3: CASSVRDGLAKNIQYF. The CDR3 nucleotides read TGCGCCAGCAGCGTCCGGGACGGACTAGCCAAAAACATTCAGTACTTC. Variable domain in full (rest from reference TRBV5-1 and TRBJ2-4): KAGVTQTPRYLIKTRGQQVTLSCSPISGHRSVSWYQQTPGQGLQFLFEYFSETQRNKGNFPGRFSGRQFSNSRSEMNVSTLELGDSALYLCASSVRDGLAKNIQYFGAGTRLSVL.

V usage is TRBV10-2 and J usage is TRBJ2-2; D gene uncertain. Germline V gene lookup returns CDR1 WSHSY and CDR2 SAAADI. This CDR3 comprises 13 residues. Trimming took 6 bases from V and 6 from J, leaving 11 bases between them. The CDR3 sequence is CASRIVRAGELFF. CDR3 coding DNA: TGCGCCAGCAGAATAGTAAGGGCCGGGGAGCTGTTTTTT.

In its sample, this clonotype was seen a few times. This CDR3 is CASRPSGSSTDTQYF. Written as DNA, the CDR3 is TGTGCCAGCAGACCCAGCGGGAGCAGCACAGATACGCAGTATTTT. The rearrangement joins TRBV7-6 to TRBJ2-3; 8 bases fit TRBD2. The ends lost 6 bases at V and 0 bases at J; junction bases unmatched: 5. This CDR3 spans 15 amino acids. Germline V gives CDR1 SGHVS, CDR2 FNYEAQ.

The gene calls are TRBV19 and TRBJ2-1; 7 bases line up with TRBD2. CDR3 length equals 16 residues. The germline CDR1 and CDR2 sequences are LNHDA and SQIVND (reference sequence). J lost 6 bases, V lost 4 bases, and 12 bases had no gene match. The CDR3, as DNA: TGTGCCAGTAGTACCCTCGGACTAGGGAGCCTCAATGAGCAGTTCTTC. This codes for CASSTLGLGSLNEQFF. Using reference TRBV19 and TRBJ2-1 for the parts outside the CDR3, the full variable domain is DGGITQSPKYLFRKEGQNVTLSCEQNLNHDAMYWYRQDPGQGLRLIYYSQIVNDFQKGDIAEGYSVSREKKESFPLTVTSAQKNPTAFYLCASSTLGLGSLNEQFFGPGTRLTVL.

This clonotype was recorded at least ten times. The CDR3 coding sequence is TGTGCCAGCAGTGGCAGCTCCTACGAGCAGTACTTC. Its protein product is CASSGSSYEQYF. V usage is TRBV25-1 and J usage is TRBJ2-7, with D uncertain. Germline lookup yields CDR1 MGHDK and CDR2 SYGVNS. The CDR3 sequence is 12 residues long. V lost 4 bases to trimming and J lost 0 bases, with 4 bases between them.

DNA for the CDR3: TGTGCCAGTCGCCCCCGCTCAGGGGTGGTCGGCAATCAGCCCCAGCATTTT. It is translated as CASRPRSGVVGNQPQHF. The rearrangement uses TRBV27 and TRBJ1-5; TRBD1 might be the D (6 bases). The germline V gene encodes CDR1 MNHEY and CDR2 SMNVEV (reference sequence). CDR3 size: 17 residues. V was trimmed by 9 bases and J by 2 bases, leaving 23 bases between them.

This clonotype was detected a few times. V is TRBV7-8 and J is TRBJ2-1, with D tentatively TRBD1 (6 bases). Trimming cost V 1 base and J 5 bases, with 12 bases left between them. The germline CDR1 and CDR2 sequences are SGHVS and FQNEAQ. The CDR3 consists of 15 residues. CDR3 DNA: TGTGCCAGCAGCTTAGGACAGGCAGTACACAATGAGCAGTTCTTC. Its protein product is CASSLGQAVHNEQFF.

This rearrangement joins TRBV7-9 to TRBJ2-3, with 12 bases matching TRBD2. V dropped 0 bases and J dropped 5; count of bases not matched to a gene: 3. The CDR3 spans 16 residues. Per germline, CDR1 SEHNR and CDR2 FQNEAQ (reference sequence). The DNA of the CDR3 is TGTGCCAGCAGCTTAGCACTAGCGGGAGGCCAAGATACGCAGTATTTT. This sequence encodes CASSLALAGGQDTQYF.

This chain links TRBV5-1 with TRBJ1-2; D unclear. V lost 4 bases and J lost 7, with 8 bases in between. Germline V CDR1 and CDR2: SGHRS, YFSETQ. The CDR3 runs to 11 residues. CDR3 DNA: TGCGCCAGCAGCGACGTAGGTGGCTACACCTTC. Protein product: CASSDVGGYTF.

In its sample, this clonotype was seen a few times. CDR3 sequence (DNA): TGCGCCAGCAGTGAAACACAGCTAGCCAAAAACATTCAGTACTTC. It translates to CASSETQLAKNIQYF. This chain uses TRBV10-2 with TRBJ2-4; no firm D call. This CDR3 spans 15 amino acids. Trimming left V 3 bases short and J 0 bases short, with 9 bases between. Germline V gene lookup returns CDR1 WSHSY and CDR2 SAAADI.

In this sample, this clonotype turned up many times. V gene TRBV29-1 combines with J gene TRBJ2-5, with a tentative D call TRBD1 (6 bases). CDR1 and CDR2 from the germline V gene are SQVTM and ANQGSEA. Trimming took 6 bases from V and 4 from J, leaving 15 bases between them. The CDR3 totals 13 residues. CDR3 in amino acids: CSVDTQGRETQYF. The CDR3 nucleotides are TGCAGCGTAGATACTCAGGGGCGAGAGACCCAGTACTTC.

This clonotype was observed many times. The V call is TRBV2, the J call TRBJ2-7, with TRBD1 matching 10 bases. Germline loops: CDR1 SNHLY, CDR2 FYNNEI. V was clipped by 6 bases and J by 5 bases; unmatched bases: 10. CDR3 length: 15 amino acids. CDR3 in amino acids: CASSFRDRGNDEQYF. CDR3 DNA sequence: TGTGCCAGCAGCTTCCGGGACAGGGGAAACGACGAGCAGTACTTC.